This T cell receptor beta chain was found in a study of cytomegalovirus exposure and HLA in healthy donors. Study details: The approximately 110 validation repertoires and the approximately 690 first-cohort repertoires shared a platform, a later analysis reported.

Profiled with immunoSEQ multiplex PCR; TCRdb holds only in-frame clones, not every one. The sample has over 250,000 clones, 65% to 90% seen once. The approximately 120-subject validation cohort, separate from the roughly 670-subject first cohort, included the donors. This clone has a count of ten or more. What it recognizes is unknown. General study findings and limits: Most TCR sequences showed up rarely, but some public TCRs showed up in many donors.

CDR3 length: 13 amino acids. Per germline, CDR1 SGHRS and CDR2 YFSETQ. V was shortened by 0 bases and J by 7 bases, with 8 bases between the two germline ends. V usage is TRBV5-1 and J usage is TRBJ2-1, with D perhaps TRBD1 (5 bases). The specimen was PBMCs. The clonotype originates from a young woman in good health and CMV-seronegative. For the CDR3, the DNA is TGCGCCAGCAGCTTGGACAGGTGGAATGAGCAGTTCTTC. It is translated as CASSLDRWNEQFF. Filled out from reference TRBV5-1 and TRBJ2-1, the complete variable domain reads KAGVTQTPRYLIKTRGQQVTLSCSPISGHRSVSWYQQTPGQGLQFLFEYFSETQRNKGNFPGRFSGRQFSNSRSEMNVSTLELGDSALYLCASSLDRWNEQFFGPGTRLTVL.